This is a list of T cell receptor beta chains from one sample in a study of blood T cell repertoires in COVID-19. Using immunoSEQ multiplex PCR, the repertoire was profiled, and TCRdb retains in-frame clones only, with some absent. The sample lists 120,000 to 150,000 clones, 87% occurring once. Material: peripheral blood. Receptors were obtained from a man between 45 and 60 years old who had recovered from COVID-19. The conserved cysteine and the conserved F or W are not part of the CDR3 here. Each record gives: clone size, J gene, D gene, V gene, CDR3 protein. The D gene is left open where the match is weak. Part of the rows lack a size; the others show once, few, many or a class for expanded clones.

- | TRBJ2-3 | TRBD1 | TRBV6-5 | ASSYTTGTTDTQY
- | TRBJ2-3 | - | TRBV6-5 | ASSYSFTSTDTQY
- | TRBJ2-7 | - | TRBV23-1 | ASSQHYEQY
- | TRBJ2-7 | TRBD1 | TRBV4-2 | ASSQTGTGTYEQY
- | TRBJ1-2 | - | TRBV27 | ASSLFRGSGYT
- | TRBJ2-1 | - | TRBV5-4 | ASSPTGNEQF
once | TRBJ1-4 | - | TRBV6-5 | ASSLTGTPNEKLF
- | TRBJ2-7 | - | TRBV29-1 | SVEDRGMGNYEQY
- | TRBJ1-6 | - | TRBV19 | ASKTTGTPNSPLH
few | TRBJ2-2 | - | TRBV4-3 | ASSQDPGGGVLF
- | TRBJ1-3 | TRBD1 | TRBV20-1 | SASRRTGGPGNTIY
- | TRBJ1-2 | TRBD1 | TRBV15 | ATSTHRPGQGRGYT
- | TRBJ1-6 | - | TRBV9 | ASSQGTNSPLH
- | TRBJ2-5 | TRBD2 | TRBV18 | ASSPLGSGGTQETQY
- | TRBJ1-2 | TRBD1 | TRBV7-3 | ASSGGTGASYGYT
- | TRBJ2-5 | TRBD1 | TRBV5-1 | ASSLGTGLTETQY
once | TRBJ1-1 | - | TRBV9 | ASSVTGSTEAF
- | TRBJ1-4 | - | TRBV15 | ATSRDPRASDEKLF
- | TRBJ1-1 | - | TRBV7-2 | ASSSQIEAF
- | TRBJ2-6 | - | TRBV29-1 | SVGGTSGANVLT
- | TRBJ1-5 | - | TRBV5-3 | ARSLRGPRNQPQH
- | TRBJ2-7 | - | TRBV6-2/TRBV6-3 | ASSYSDNYEQY
- | TRBJ1-3 | - | TRBV15 | ATSRDRGIGNTIY
- | TRBJ2-1 | TRBD2 | TRBV3-1/TRBV3-2 | ASSLLSGGANNEQF
- | TRBJ1-5 | - | TRBV11-2 | ASSLVPGMSNQPQH
- | TRBJ1-2 | - | TRBV10-3 | AIRPDSTPSGYT
- | TRBJ2-7 | - | TRBV7-9 | ASSSLQGKLTYEQY
once | TRBJ1-1 | TRBD1 | TRBV4-3 | ASSQITGVLNTEAF
- | TRBJ2-2 | - | TRBV27 | ASRSTGPTGELF
- | TRBJ2-7 | - | TRBV7-2 | ASSSSASLYEQY
few | TRBJ1-1 | TRBD1 | TRBV6-1 | ASSGGTGVMNTEAF
few | TRBJ1-5 | - | TRBV4-3 | ASSQRQGLQPQH